The clone carrying this T cell receptor beta chain came up a few times. The sample originates from a study of beta chain features in type 1 diabetes. V dropped 4 bases and J dropped 1; count of bases not matched to a gene: 4. Germline lookup yields CDR1 MNHEY and CDR2 SMNVEV (reference sequence). The CDR3 has 14 amino acids. Every isolated RNA sample was fully reverse transcribed, so sequencing captured expressed TCRB transcripts. Repertoires were generated with immunoSEQ multiplex PCR, while TCRdb's copy carries only in-frame clones and drops some. This sample has about half a million clones, with 11% found just once.

Source material: naive CD4+ T cells from blood. The TCR originated in a woman aged 18-29 years in good health. The chain links TRBV27 to TRBJ2-7; 7 nucleotides match TRBD1. CDR3 loop: CASSYRQGSYEQYF. The CDR3 DNA reads as TGTGCCAGCAGTTATAGACAGGGTTCCTACGAGCAGTACTTC.